Each of the 7 T cell receptor beta chains below was sequenced from the same sample in a study of blood T cells in healthy people across ages. Next came a second PCR, run for about 6 to 12 cycles, which used a sample-barcoded 5' primer along with a J-beta primer mix. TCRdb reprocessed the 5' RACE reads with MiXCR, giving one entry per CDR3 protein. The sample consists of about 1.7 million distinct CDR3 sequences, 28% of them appearing once. The sequencing sample was made of blood. All receptors derive from a woman aged 30 to 39 in good health.

The genes are TRBV9 and TRBJ1-2, with 7 bases lining up with TRBD1. The CDR3 sequence is 15 residues long. The trim removed 4 bases at V and 2 bases at J, leaving 8 bases unmatched. CDR1 is SGDLS, CDR2 YYNGEE, per germline. CDR3 residues: CASSPYETGNYGYTF. The CDR3, as DNA: TGTGCCAGCAGCCCTTATGAGACAGGGAACTATGGCTACACCTTC.

This clonotype has just a few counts. V is TRBV7-9 and J is TRBJ1-5; 7 bases are a match to TRBD1. Trimming took 4 bases from V and 6 from J; bases not matched to a gene: 6. The CDR3 extends over 14 amino acids. CDR1 and CDR2 (germline): SEHNR, FQNEAQ (reference sequence). DNA of the CDR3: TGTGCCAGCAGCTCGACAGGGCCCGGTCAGCCCCAGCATTTT. Translation: CASSSTGPGQPQHF.

This clonotype occurred many times. J is TRBJ2-5 and V is TRBV6-6; D perhaps matches TRBD1 (6 bases). The CDR3 loop spans 14 amino acids. CDR1 and CDR2 (germline): MNHNY, SVGAGI (reference sequence). Deletions cut 0 bases from V and 3 bases from J, with 8 bases between. DNA for the CDR3: TGTGCCAGCAGTTACTCGAACAGGGAAGAGACCCAGTACTTC. Protein product: CASSYSNREETQYF.

The chain carries TRBV20-1 and TRBJ2-3; TRBD2 aligns across 8 bases. There are 16 residues in the CDR3. The trim removed 1 base at V and 2 bases at J, leaving 8 bases unmatched. Germline lookup yields CDR1 DFQATT and CDR2 SNEGSKA (reference sequence). The CDR3, as DNA: TGCAGTGCTAGAGTGGGGATAGCGGGGAACACAGATACGCAGTATTTT. Translating gives CSARVGIAGNTDTQYF.

The sample holds a few counts of this clonotype. The V call is TRBV7-9, the J call TRBJ2-1; D is undetermined. This CDR3 contains 15 residues. Deletions cut 7 bases from V and 9 bases from J, with 22 bases between. The germline V gene has CDR1 SEHNR and CDR2 FQNEAQ (reference sequence). The CDR3 DNA reads TGTGCCAGCATCCCTCCCGGCCAGAAGGGTATTGAGCAGTTCTTC. Translated, it gives CASIPPGQKGIEQFF.

The chain employs TRBV5-1 and TRBJ2-5; 9 bases are a match to TRBD1. Germline V gives CDR1 SGHRS, CDR2 YFSETQ. Losses at the gene ends were 7 bases for V and 9 bases for J; bases not matched to a gene: 19. The CDR3 consists of 16 residues. The CDR3 spells CASGLILQGAREAQYF. The CDR3 nucleotides read TGCGCCAGCGGGCTAATTTTACAGGGGGCCCGTGAGGCCCAGTACTTC.

The genes are TRBV5-1 and TRBJ2-1, with D possibly called TRBD1 or TRBD2 (5 bases each). The closer fit of TRBJ2-7 to the DNA end suggests the J call may be wrong. CDR1 and CDR2 (germline): SGHRS, YFSETQ. The length of the CDR3 is 16 residues. CDR3 bases: TGCGCCAGCAGCTCCACCGGGACGCCCTCCTACAATGAGCAGTACTTC. Its protein product is CASSSTGTPSYNEQYF.